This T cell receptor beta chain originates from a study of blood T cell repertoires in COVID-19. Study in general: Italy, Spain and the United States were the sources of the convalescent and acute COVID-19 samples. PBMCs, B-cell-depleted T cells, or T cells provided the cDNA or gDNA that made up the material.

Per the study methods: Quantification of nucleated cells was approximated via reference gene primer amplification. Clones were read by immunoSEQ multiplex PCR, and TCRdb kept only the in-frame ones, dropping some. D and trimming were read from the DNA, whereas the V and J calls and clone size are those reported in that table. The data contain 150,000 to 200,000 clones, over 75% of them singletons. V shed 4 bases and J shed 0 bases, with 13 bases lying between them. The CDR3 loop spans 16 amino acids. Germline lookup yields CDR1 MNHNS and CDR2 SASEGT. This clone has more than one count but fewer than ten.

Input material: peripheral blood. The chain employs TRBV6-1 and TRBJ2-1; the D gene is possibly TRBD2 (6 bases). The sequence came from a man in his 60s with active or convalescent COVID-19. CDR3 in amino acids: CASSGGTPISYNEQFF. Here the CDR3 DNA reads TGTGCCAGCAGTGGCGGGACTCCCATCTCCTACAATGAGCAGTTCTTC.